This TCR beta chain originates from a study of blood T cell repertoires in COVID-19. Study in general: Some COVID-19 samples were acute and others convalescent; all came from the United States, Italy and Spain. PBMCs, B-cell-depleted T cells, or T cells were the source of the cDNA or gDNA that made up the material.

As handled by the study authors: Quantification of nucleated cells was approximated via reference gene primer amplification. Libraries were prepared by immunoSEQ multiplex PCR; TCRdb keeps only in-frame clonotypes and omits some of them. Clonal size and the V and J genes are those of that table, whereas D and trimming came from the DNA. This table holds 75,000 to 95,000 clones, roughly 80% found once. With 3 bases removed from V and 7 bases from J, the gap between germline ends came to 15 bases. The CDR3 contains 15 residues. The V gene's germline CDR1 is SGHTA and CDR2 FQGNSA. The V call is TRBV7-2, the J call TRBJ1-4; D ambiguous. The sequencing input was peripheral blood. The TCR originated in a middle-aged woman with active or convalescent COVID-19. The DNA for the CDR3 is TGTGCCAGCAGCTTGACCCCTGAGGATCGTGAAAAACTGTTTTTT. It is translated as CASSLTPEDREKLFF.